Following are 17 T cell receptor beta chains from one sample sequenced in a study of patients and donors after allogeneic stem cell transplantation. TCRdb reprocessed the RT-PCR reads via MiXCR and lists one record per CDR3 protein. The sample carries 98,000 or so distinct CDR3 sequences, around 36% recorded once. Input material: blood, either unsorted or a sorted T cell fraction (not recorded which). The receptors shown here come from a human donor who was either an allogeneic HSCT recipient or a stem cell or donor lymphocyte infusion donor (not recorded which). It is not recorded whose cells these are; they may come from a transplant donor.

Only a few counts were recorded for this clonotype. This chain connects TRBV20-1 to TRBJ2-1; D remains unclear. The CDR3 extends over 13 amino acids. The V end lost 3 bases, the J end lost 3 bases, and 9 bases lay between the germline ends. Germline V gene data show CDR1 as DFQATT and CDR2 as SNEGSKA (reference sequence). The CDR3 reads CSASPYFYNEQFF. In nucleotides, the CDR3 is TGCAGTGCTAGTCCCTATTTCTACAATGAGCAGTTCTTC.

This clonotype was observed a few times. V usage is TRBV7-2 and J usage is TRBJ2-2; perhaps TRBD2 as D (6 bases). CDR3 size: 15 residues. Germline CDR1 SGHTA, CDR2 FQGNSA. Trimming left V 10 bases short and J 1 base short, with 16 bases between. The CDR3 DNA is TGTGCCACGGGGTTTAGGAGGGGGAACACCGGGGAGCTGTTTTTT. This translates into CATGFRRGNTGELFF.

A few counts support this clonotype. The chain is built from TRBV18 and TRBJ1-2, with D possibly matching TRBD1 (6 bases). Germline values: CDR1 KGHSH, CDR2 LQKENI. The CDR3 length is 13 residues. V was clipped by 3 bases and J by 3 bases, with 8 bases between them. The CDR3 here is CASSPDSYYGYTF. CDR3 bases: TGTGCCAGCTCACCGGACAGCTACTATGGCTACACCTTC.

Notes on this clonotype: The junction and the germline gene differ at one end; a read error may be behind it. This sequence joins TRBV12-3 or TRBV12-4 and TRBJ2-1, with TRBD2 identical over 12 bases. The CDR3 has 13 amino acids. The CDR3 DNA sequence: TGTGCCAGCACCCTAGGTCTAGCGGGAGGGTTTCACTTC. Amino acid sequence: CASTLGLAGGFHF.

The gene calls are TRBV6-5 and TRBJ1-1; possible D gene TRBD1, 6 bases. The germline CDR1 and CDR2 sequences are MNHEY and SVGAGI. The CDR3 has 17 residues. Trimming shortened V by 5 bases and J by 3 bases, and 22 bases separated the two germline ends. The CDR3, as DNA: TGTGCCAGCAGTGTCACAGGGCTGAGGGTAACGGACACTGAAGCTTTCTTT. Translating it yields CASSVTGLRVTDTEAFF.

This chain uses TRBV18 with TRBJ1-4, with TRBD1 identical over 7 bases. The CDR3 spans 14 residues. Losses at the gene ends were 3 bases for V and 6 bases for J; bases not matched to a gene: 4. Germline V gene sequence: CDR1 KGHSH, CDR2 LQKENI. CDR3 nucleotide sequence: TGTGCCAGCTCACCGCAAACAGGGGATGAAAAACTGTTTTTT. The encoded protein is CASSPQTGDEKLFF.

This clonotype showed up just a few times. The chain employs TRBV12-3 or TRBV12-4 and TRBJ1-4; tentatively, D is TRBD1 (5 bases). Trimming cost V 5 bases and J 5 bases, with 24 bases left between them. CDR3 length: 18 residues. The CDR3 loop is CASSLAKQGVGQNEKLFF. As DNA, the CDR3 is TGTGCCAGCAGTCTCGCGAAGCAGGGAGTGGGGCAGAATGAAAAACTGTTTTTT.

The chain couples TRBV6-5 to TRBJ1-1; a possible D gene is TRBD1 (5 bases). The CDR3 loop spans 16 amino acids. The germline CDR1 and CDR2 sequences are MNHEY and SVGAGI. V was shortened by 3 bases and J by 0 bases, with 14 bases between the two germline ends. CDR3 residues: CASSYLVREVNTEAFF. The CDR3 bases are TGTGCCAGCAGTTATCTCGTCAGGGAGGTGAACACTGAAGCTTTCTTT.

The chain has TRBV7-2 and TRBJ1-1; D is undetermined. The V and J ends lost 3 bases and 9 bases respectively, with 11 bases between them. Germline loops: CDR1 SGHTA, CDR2 FQGNSA. The CDR3 covers 12 residues. In DNA form, the CDR3 reads TGTGCCAGCAGCTTCGCGAATTGGAAAGCTTTCTTT. Amino acid sequence: CASSFANWKAFF.

The chain employs TRBV15 and TRBJ1-5; no firm D call. The germline V gene encodes CDR1 LNHNV and CDR2 YYDKDF (reference sequence). This CDR3 is built from 16 residues. Trimming shortened V by 0 bases and J by 6 bases, and 15 bases separated the two germline ends. As DNA, the CDR3 is TGTGCCACCAGCAGAGATCTAGGTCCGGAACGTCAGCCCCAGCATTTT. Encoded protein: CATSRDLGPERQPQHF.

The chain combines TRBV12-3 or TRBV12-4 with TRBJ1-3; 9 positions agree with TRBD1. With 5 bases clipped from V and 2 bases from J, the junction kept 4 bases outside the gene matches. The CDR3 has 15 residues. CDR3 coding DNA: TGTGCCAGCAGTCCAAGACAGGGGGCTGGAAACACCATATATTTT. This sequence encodes CASSPRQGAGNTIYF.

The chain joins TRBV12-3 or TRBV12-4 to TRBJ2-1, with TRBD1 as a possible D gene (5 bases). The CDR3 spans 13 residues. Trimming removed 6 bases at V and 7 bases at J, with 13 bases between. CDR3 sequence (DNA): TGTGCCAGCAGCCCAAAACAGGATAATGAGCAGTTCTTC. Encoded protein: CASSPKQDNEQFF.

The chain links TRBV5-1 to TRBJ2-3; no clear D. The V gene's germline CDR1 is SGHRS and CDR2 YFSETQ. This CDR3 region has 15 residues. V dropped 0 bases and J dropped 0 bases, with 8 bases sitting between them. The CDR3 DNA follows: TGCGCCAGCAGCTTGGGACGACCCAGCACAGATACGCAGTATTTT. This translates into CASSLGRPSTDTQYF.

This sequence joins TRBV7-2 and TRBJ2-5, with D possibly TRBD1 on 6 matching bases. This CDR3 has 13 amino acids. The ends were cut back, 4 bases at V and 3 bases at J, with 9 bases in the middle. Germline-derived CDR1 and CDR2 are SGHTA and FQGNSA. The CDR3 sequence is CASSYGQKETQYF. For the CDR3, the DNA is TGTGCCAGCAGCTACGGACAGAAAGAGACCCAGTACTTC.

This clonotype has only a few counts. V gene TRBV6-6 combines with J gene TRBJ1-3; D not certain. This CDR3 comprises 16 residues. Trimming left V 2 bases short and J 2 bases short, with 13 bases between. Germline V gene data show CDR1 as MNHNY and CDR2 as SVGAGI (reference sequence). The CDR3 region has the DNA TGTGCCAGCAGTTACCCCCCAGAAGGGCCTGGAAACACCATATATTTT. Its protein product is CASSYPPEGPGNTIYF.

The chain has TRBV25-1 and TRBJ2-5, with 8 bases matching TRBD1. CDR1 is MGHDK, CDR2 SYGVNS, per germline. This CDR3 is built from 14 residues. V gave up 3 bases and J gave up 2 bases; unmatched junction bases: 2. The CDR3 region has the DNA TGTGCCAGCAGTGACCGGGACAGGCAAGAGACCCAGTACTTC. Amino acid sequence: CASSDRDRQETQYF.

This clonotype was detected a few times. The chain uses TRBV24-1 and TRBJ2-5; 8 bases are shared with TRBD1. The CDR3 has 18 residues. The germline gives CDR1 KGHDR, CDR2 SFDVKD. Germline trimming cut 3 bases from V and 5 bases from J; bases unmatched to any gene: 16. CDR3: CATSDGTGGRGTMETQYF. For the CDR3, the DNA is TGTGCCACCAGTGATGGTACAGGGGGAAGGGGCACAATGGAGACCCAGTACTTC.